This TCR beta chain comes out of a study of blood T cell repertoires in COVID-19. V was pared by 5 bases and J by 7 bases, with 8 bases of the junction left unmatched. Germline V CDR1 and CDR2: SGHVS, FNYEAQ. The CDR3 has 15 residues. Here immunoSEQ multiplex PCR was the method, and the copy in TCRdb shows in-frame clones only, minus some. There are hundreds of thousands of clones in the sample; approximately 88% occur only once, and 3% lies in the top ten. Source material: peripheral blood. This chain joins TRBV7-6 and TRBJ1-4, with 9 bases that match TRBD1. The origin of this receptor is a woman between 25 and 40 years old with COVID-19, enrolled during active disease. The chain's CDR3 is CASSPGTGTGEKLFF. CDR3 nucleotide sequence: TGTGCCAGCAGCCCGGGGACAGGGACTGGTGAAAAACTGTTTTTT. Complete variable domain (other parts from reference TRBV7-6 and TRBJ1-4): GAGVSQSPRYKVTKRGQDVALRCDPISGHVSLYWYRQALGQGPEFLTYFNYEAQQDKSGLPNDRFSAERPEGSISTLTIQRTEQRDSAMYRCASSPGTGTGEKLFFGSGTQLSVL.